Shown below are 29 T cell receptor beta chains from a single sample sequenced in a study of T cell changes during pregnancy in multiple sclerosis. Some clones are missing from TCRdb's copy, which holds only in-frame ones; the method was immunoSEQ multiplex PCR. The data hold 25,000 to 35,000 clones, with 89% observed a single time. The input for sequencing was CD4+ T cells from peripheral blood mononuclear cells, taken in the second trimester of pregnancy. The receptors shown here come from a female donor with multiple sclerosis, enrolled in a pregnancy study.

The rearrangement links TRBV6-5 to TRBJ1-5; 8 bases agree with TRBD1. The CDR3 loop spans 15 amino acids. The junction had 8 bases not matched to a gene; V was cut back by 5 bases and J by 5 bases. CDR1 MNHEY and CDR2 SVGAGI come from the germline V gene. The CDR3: CASSPGDRRDQPQHF. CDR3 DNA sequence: TGTGCCAGCAGTCCCGGGGACAGGAGAGATCAGCCCCAGCATTTT.

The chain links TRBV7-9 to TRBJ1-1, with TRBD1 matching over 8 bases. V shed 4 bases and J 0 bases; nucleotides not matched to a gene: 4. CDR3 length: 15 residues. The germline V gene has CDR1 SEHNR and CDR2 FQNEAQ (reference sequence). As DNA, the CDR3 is TGTGCCAGCAGCTCCAGGGGGCCGATGAACACTGAAGCTTTCTTT. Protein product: CASSSRGPMNTEAFF. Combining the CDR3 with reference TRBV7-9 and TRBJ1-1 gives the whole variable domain DTGVSQNPRHKITKRGQNVTFRCDPISEHNRLYWYRQTLGQGPEFLTYFQNEAQLEKSRLLSDRFSAERPKGSFSTLEIQRTEQGDSAMYLCASSSRGPMNTEAFFGQGTRLTVV.

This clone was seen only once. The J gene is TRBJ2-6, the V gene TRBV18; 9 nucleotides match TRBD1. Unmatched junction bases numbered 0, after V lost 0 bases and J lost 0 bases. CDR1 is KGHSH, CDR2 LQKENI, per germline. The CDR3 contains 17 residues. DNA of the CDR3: TGTGCCAGCTCACCACCGGGACAGGGCTCTGGGGCCAACGTCCTGACTTTC. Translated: CASSPPGQGSGANVLTF.

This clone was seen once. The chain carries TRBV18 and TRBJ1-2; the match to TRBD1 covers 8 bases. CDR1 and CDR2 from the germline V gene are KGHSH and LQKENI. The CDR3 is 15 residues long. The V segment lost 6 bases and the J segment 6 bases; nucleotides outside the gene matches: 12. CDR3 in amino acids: CASSRTGQGPHGYTF. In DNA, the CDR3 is TGTGCCAGCTCTCGTACCGGACAGGGCCCTCATGGCTACACCTTC.

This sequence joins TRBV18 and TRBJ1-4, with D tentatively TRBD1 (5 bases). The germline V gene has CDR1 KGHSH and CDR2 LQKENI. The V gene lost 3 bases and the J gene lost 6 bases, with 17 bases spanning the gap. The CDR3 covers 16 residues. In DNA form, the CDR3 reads TGTGCCAGCTCACCGTGGATTCCGGGACTGGATGAAAAACTGTTTTTT. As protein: CASSPWIPGLDEKLFF.

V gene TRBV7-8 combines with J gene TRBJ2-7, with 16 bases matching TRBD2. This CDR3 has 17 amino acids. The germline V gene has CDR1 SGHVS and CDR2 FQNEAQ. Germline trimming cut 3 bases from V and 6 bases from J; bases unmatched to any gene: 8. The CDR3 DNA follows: TGTGCCAGCAGCTTGAGGGGTGGGACTAGCGGGGGGGGCGAGCAGTACTTC. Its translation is CASSLRGGTSGGGEQYF.

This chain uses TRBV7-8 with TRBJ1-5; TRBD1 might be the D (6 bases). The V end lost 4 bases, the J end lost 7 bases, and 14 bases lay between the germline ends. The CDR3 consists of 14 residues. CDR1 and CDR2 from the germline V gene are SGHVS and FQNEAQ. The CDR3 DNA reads TGTGCCAGCAGCTCGGCCCGCAGGGGACAGCCCCAGCATTTT. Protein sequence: CASSSARRGQPQHF. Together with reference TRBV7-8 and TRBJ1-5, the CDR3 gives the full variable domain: GAGVSQSPRYKVAKRGQDVALRCDPISGHVSLFWYQQALGQGPEFLTYFQNEAQLDKSGLPSDRFFAERPEGSVSTLKIQRTQQEDSAVYLCASSSARRGQPQHFGDGTRLSIL.

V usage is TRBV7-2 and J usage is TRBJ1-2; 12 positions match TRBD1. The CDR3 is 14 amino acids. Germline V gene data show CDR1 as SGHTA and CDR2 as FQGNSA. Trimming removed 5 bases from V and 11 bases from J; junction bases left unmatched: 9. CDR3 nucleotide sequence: TGTGCCAGCAGCCTCGGGGGGACAGGGGGCAGGTACACCTTC. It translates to CASSLGGTGGRYTF.

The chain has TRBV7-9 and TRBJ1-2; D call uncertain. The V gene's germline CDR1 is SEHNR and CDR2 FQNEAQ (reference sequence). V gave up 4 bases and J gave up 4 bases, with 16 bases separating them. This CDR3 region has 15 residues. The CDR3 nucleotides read TGTGCCAGCAGCTCGACCGAGTCTCTAGGCTATGGCTACACCTTC. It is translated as CASSSTESLGYGYTF. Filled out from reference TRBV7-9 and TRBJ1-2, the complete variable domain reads DTGVSQNPRHKITKRGQNVTFRCDPISEHNRLYWYRQTLGQGPEFLTYFQNEAQLEKSRLLSDRFSAERPKGSFSTLEIQRTEQGDSAMYLCASSSTESLGYGYTFGSGTRLTVV.

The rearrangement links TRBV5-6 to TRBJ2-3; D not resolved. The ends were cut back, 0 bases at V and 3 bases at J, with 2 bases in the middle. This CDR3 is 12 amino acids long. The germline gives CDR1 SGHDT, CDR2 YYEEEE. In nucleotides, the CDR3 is TGTGCCAGCAGCTTGGCGACAGATACGCAGTATTTT. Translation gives CASSLATDTQYF.

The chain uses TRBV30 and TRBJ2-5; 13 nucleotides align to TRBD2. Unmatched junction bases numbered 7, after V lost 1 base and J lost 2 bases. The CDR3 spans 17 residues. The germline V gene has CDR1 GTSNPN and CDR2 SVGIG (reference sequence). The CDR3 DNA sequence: TGTGCCTGGAGTGGACCGACTAGCGGGGGGACACAAGAGACCCAGTACTTC. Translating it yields CAWSGPTSGGTQETQYF.

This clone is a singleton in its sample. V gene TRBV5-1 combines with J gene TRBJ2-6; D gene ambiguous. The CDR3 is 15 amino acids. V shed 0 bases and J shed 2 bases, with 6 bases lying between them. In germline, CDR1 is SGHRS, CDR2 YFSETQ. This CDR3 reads CASSLDAAGANVLTF. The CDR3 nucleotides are TGCGCCAGCAGCTTGGACGCAGCTGGGGCCAACGTCCTGACTTTC.

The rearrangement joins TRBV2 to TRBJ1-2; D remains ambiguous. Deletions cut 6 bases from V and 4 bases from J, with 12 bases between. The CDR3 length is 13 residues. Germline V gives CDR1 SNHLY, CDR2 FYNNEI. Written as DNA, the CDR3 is TGTGCCAGCAGGACGGTGGAGGCCTATGGCTACACCTTC. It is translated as CASRTVEAYGYTF.

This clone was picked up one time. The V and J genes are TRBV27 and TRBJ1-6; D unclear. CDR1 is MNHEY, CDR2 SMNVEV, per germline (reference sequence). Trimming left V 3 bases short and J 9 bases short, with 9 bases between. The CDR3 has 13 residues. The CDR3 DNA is TGTGCCAGCAGTTTGGGCCGGATTTCACCCCTCCACTTT. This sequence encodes CASSLGRISPLHF.

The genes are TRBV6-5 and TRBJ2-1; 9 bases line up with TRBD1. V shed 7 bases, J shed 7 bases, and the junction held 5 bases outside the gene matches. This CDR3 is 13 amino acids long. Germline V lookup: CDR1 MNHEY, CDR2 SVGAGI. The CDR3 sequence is CASIGTGMNEQFF. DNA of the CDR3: TGTGCCAGCATCGGGACAGGGATGAATGAGCAGTTCTTC.

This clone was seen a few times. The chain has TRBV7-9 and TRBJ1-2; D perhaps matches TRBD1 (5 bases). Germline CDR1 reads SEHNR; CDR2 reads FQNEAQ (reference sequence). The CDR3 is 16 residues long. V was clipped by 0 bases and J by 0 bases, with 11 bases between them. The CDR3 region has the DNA TGTGCCAGCAGCTTAGCGGGCAGGGAAGCTAACTATGGCTACACCTTC. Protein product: CASSLAGREANYGYTF.

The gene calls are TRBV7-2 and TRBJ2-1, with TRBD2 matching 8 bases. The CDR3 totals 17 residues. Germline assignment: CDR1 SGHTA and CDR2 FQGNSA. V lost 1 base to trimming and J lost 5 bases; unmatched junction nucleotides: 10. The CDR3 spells CASSLVYGGAGNNEQFF. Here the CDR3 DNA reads TGTGCCAGCAGCTTAGTGTACGGGGGGGCGGGGAACAATGAGCAGTTCTTC.

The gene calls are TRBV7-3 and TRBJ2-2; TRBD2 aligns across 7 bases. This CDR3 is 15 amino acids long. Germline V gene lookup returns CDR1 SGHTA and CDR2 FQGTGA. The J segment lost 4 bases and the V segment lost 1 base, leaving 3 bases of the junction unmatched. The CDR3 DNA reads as TGTGCCAGCAGCTTAAGCGGGGGTAGCACCGGGGAGCTGTTTTTT. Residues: CASSLSGGSTGELFF.

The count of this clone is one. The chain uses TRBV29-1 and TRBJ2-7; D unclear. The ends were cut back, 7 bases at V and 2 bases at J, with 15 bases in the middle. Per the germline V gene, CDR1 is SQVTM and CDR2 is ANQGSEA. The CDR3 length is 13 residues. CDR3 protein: CSAVTWATYEQYF. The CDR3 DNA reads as TGCAGCGCCGTGACATGGGCCACCTACGAGCAGTACTTC.

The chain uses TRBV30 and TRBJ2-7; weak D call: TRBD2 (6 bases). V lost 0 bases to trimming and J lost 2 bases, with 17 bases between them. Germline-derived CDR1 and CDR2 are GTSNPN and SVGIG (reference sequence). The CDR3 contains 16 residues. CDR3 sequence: CAWSVGDGSYTYEQYF. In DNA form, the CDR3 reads TGTGCCTGGAGTGTGGGGGACGGGAGTTACACCTACGAGCAGTACTTC.

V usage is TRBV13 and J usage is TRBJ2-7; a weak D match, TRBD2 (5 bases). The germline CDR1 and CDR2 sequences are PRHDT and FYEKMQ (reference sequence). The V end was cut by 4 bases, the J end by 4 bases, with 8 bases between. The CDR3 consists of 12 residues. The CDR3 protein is CASSWRGYEQYF. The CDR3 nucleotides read TGTGCCAGCAGCTGGAGAGGGTACGAGCAGTACTTC.

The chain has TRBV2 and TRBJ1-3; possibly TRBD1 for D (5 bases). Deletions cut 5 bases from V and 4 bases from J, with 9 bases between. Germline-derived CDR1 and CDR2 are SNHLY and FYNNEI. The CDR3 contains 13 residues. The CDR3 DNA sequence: TGTGCCAGCAGTTCAGGGCTCGGAAACACCATATATTTT. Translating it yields CASSSGLGNTIYF.

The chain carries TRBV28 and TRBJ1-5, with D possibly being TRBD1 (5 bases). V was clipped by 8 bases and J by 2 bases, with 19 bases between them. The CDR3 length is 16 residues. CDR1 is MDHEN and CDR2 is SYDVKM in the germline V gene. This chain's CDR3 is CASLDGGRWGNQPQHF. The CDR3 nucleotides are TGTGCCAGCCTTGACGGGGGGAGGTGGGGCAATCAGCCCCAGCATTTT. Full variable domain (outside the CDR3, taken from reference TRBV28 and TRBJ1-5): DVKVTQSSRYLVKRTGEKVFLECVQDMDHENMFWYRQDPGLGLRLIYFSYDVKMKEKGDIPEGYSVSREKKERFSLILESASTNQTSMYLCASLDGGRWGNQPQHFGDGTRLSIL.

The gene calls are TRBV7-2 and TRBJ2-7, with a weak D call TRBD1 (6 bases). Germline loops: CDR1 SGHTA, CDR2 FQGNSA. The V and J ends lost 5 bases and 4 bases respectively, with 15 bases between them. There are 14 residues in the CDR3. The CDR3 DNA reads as TGTGCCAGCAGCCCTAGGACAGCCTGGTACGAGCAGTACTTC. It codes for CASSPRTAWYEQYF.

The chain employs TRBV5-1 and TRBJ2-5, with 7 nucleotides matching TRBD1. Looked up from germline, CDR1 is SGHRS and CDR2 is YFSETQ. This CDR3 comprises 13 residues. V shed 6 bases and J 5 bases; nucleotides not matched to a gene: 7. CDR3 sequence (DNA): TGCGCCAGCACTGGACAGGTCGGGGAGACCCAGTACTTC. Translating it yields CASTGQVGETQYF.

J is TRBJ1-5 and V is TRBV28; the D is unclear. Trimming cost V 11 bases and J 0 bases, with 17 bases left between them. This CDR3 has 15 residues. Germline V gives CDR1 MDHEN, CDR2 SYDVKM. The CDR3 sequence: CAGTEGRDSNQPQHF. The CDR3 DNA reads TGTGCCGGCACGGAGGGCCGGGATAGCAATCAGCCCCAGCATTTT.

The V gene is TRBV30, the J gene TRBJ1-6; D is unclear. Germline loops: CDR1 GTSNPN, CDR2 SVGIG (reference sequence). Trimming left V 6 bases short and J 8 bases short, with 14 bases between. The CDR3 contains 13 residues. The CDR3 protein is CACSGGIDSPLHF. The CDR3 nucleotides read TGTGCCTGCTCGGGAGGGATTGATTCACCCCTCCACTTT.

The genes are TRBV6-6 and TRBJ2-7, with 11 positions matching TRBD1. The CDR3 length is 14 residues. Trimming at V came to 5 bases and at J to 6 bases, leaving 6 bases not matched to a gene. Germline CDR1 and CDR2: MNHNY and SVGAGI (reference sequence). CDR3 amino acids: CASSDRTGGGEQYF. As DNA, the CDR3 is TGTGCCAGCAGTGACAGGACAGGGGGCGGCGAGCAGTACTTC.

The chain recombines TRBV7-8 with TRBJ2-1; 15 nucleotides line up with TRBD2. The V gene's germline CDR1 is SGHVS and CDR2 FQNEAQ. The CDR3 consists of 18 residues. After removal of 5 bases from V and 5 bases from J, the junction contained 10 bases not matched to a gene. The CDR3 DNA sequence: TGTGCCAGCAGCCCCCCCGGACTAGCGGGGGGGAAAGACAATGAGCAGTTCTTC. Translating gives CASSPPGLAGGKDNEQFF.